The 27 T cell receptor beta chains reported below all come from one sample, sequenced in a study of T cells in Graves' hyperthyroidism and ophthalmopathy. Researchers amplified the TCR beta CDR3 regions from RNA transcripts. Initially, a first-round RT-PCR of the TCR CDR3 employed the HTBI primer set. TCRdb analysed the multiplex PCR reads with MiXCR anew, one entry per CDR3 protein. Here the sample spans about 570,000 distinct CDR3 sequences, 40% to 55% being singletons. Sequenced material: peripheral blood or thyroid tissue (not recorded which). These receptors were obtained from an adult woman with Graves' disease, either hyperthyroidism or ophthalmopathy (not recorded which).

Concerning this clonotype: A much larger clone differs from this one at a single base, so this may be a read error. V and J are TRBV5-1 and TRBJ2-5, with TRBD2 identical over 15 bases. The V gene's germline CDR1 is SGHRS and CDR2 YFSETQ. The CDR3 loop spans 14 amino acids. CDR3 in amino acids: CASSFGTSGRLMSF. The CDR3, as DNA: TGCGCCAGCAGCTTTGGGACTAGCGGGAGGTTGATGAGCTTC.

V gene TRBV29-1 combines with J gene TRBJ2-6, with a possible D match to TRBD2 (5 bases). Germline V gene sequence: CDR1 SQVTM, CDR2 ANQGSEA. The V gene lost 6 bases and the J gene lost 0 bases, with 9 bases spanning the gap. CDR3 length: 14 amino acids. CDR3 bases: TGCAGCGTCGAGGGTGACTCTGGGGCCAACGTCCTGACTTTC. Residues: CSVEGDSGANVLTF.

This clonotype appeared a few times. The chain is built from TRBV14 and TRBJ2-5, with 13 bases identical to TRBD2. Trimming removed 1 base from V and 5 bases from J; junction bases left unmatched: 4. From germline, CDR1 is SGHDN and CDR2 FVKESK. CDR3 length equals 16 residues. CDR3 bases: TGTGCCAGCAGCCAAGGGACTAGCGGGAGAGGTGAGACCCAGTACTTC. This codes for CASSQGTSGRGETQYF.

V usage is TRBV19 and J usage is TRBJ1-2; unclear D gene. Trimming took off 6 bases at V and 4 bases at J, with 12 bases between the two ends. In germline, CDR1 is LNHDA, CDR2 SQIVND (reference sequence). CDR3 size: 13 residues. The CDR3 bases are TGTGCCAGTAGGACTGGAGAGTCCTATGGCTACACCTTC. This gives the protein CASRTGESYGYTF.

V gene TRBV5-5 combines with J gene TRBJ1-1, with TRBD1 identical over 7 bases. V dropped 5 bases and J dropped 5; count of bases not matched to a gene: 15. The CDR3 totals 16 residues. Per germline, CDR1 SGHKS and CDR2 YYEKEE (reference sequence). For the CDR3, the DNA is TGTGCCAGCAGTCCTGACCGAAGACAGGGAGAGACTGAAGCTTTCTTT. Amino acid sequence: CASSPDRRQGETEAFF.

This clonotype was observed at least ten times. This chain links TRBV7-8 with TRBJ2-7; D is unresolved. CDR1 is SGHVS and CDR2 is FQNEAQ in the germline V gene. V lost 0 bases and J 6 bases, leaving 6 bases between the germline ends. The CDR3 has 12 residues. The CDR3 spells CASSLAKSEQYF. The DNA of the CDR3 is TGTGCCAGCAGCTTAGCGAAGAGCGAGCAGTACTTC.

CDR3 amino acids: CASSFPLVWGREQYF. CDR3 DNA sequence: TGTGCCAGCAGTTTTCCCCTCGTGTGGGGTCGCGAGCAGTACTTC. This chain connects TRBV7-3 to TRBJ2-7, with D uncertain. This CDR3 comprises 15 residues. Germline assignment: CDR1 SGHTA and CDR2 FQGTGA. Trimming pared 6 bases from V and 6 bases from J, leaving 21 bases between.

The chain couples TRBV11-2 to TRBJ1-1, with 7 bases lining up with TRBD1. Trimming at V came to 5 bases and at J to 8 bases, leaving 8 bases not matched to a gene. The CDR3 spans 13 residues. Germline CDR1 and CDR2: SGHAT and FQNNGV. The CDR3 sequence: CASSQTGSVEAFF. In DNA, the CDR3 is TGTGCCAGCAGCCAGACAGGGTCGGTGGAAGCTTTCTTT. Complete variable domain (other parts from reference TRBV11-2 and TRBJ1-1): EAGVAQSPRYKIIEKRQSVAFWCNPISGHATLYWYQQILGQGPKLLIQFQNNGVVDDSQLPKDRFSAERLKGVDSTLKIQPAKLEDSAVYLCASSQTGSVEAFFGQGTRLTVV.

This rearrangement joins TRBV19 to TRBJ1-6, with TRBD1 as a possible D gene (5 bases). The germline V gene encodes CDR1 LNHDA and CDR2 SQIVND (reference sequence). V lost 11 bases, J lost 3 bases, and 17 bases lay in between. The CDR3 spans 15 residues. As DNA, the CDR3 is TGTGCCTGGGATACTGACAGAAGCTATAATTCACCCCTCCACTTT. This gives the protein CAWDTDRSYNSPLHF.

This clonotype was seen repeatedly, ten times or more. CDR3 DNA sequence: TGTGCCAGCAGTTCACTCCGGGCCCCACGGGAAAAACTGTTTTTT. This translates into CASSSLRAPREKLFF. The chain combines TRBV11-2 with TRBJ1-4; D remains unclear. Germline CDR1 and CDR2: SGHAT and FQNNGV. Trimming pared 6 bases from V and 8 bases from J, leaving 19 bases between. The CDR3 runs 15 residues.

J is TRBJ1-6 and V is TRBV7-9; 7 positions agree with TRBD1. This CDR3 region has 13 residues. The V gene end was trimmed by 8 bases and the J gene end by 5 bases; junction bases not matched to a gene: 3. Germline V lookup: CDR1 SEHNR, CDR2 FQNEAQ (reference sequence). The CDR3, as DNA: TGTGCCAGCGCTCAGGGGGATAATTCACCCCTCCACTTT. Protein product: CASAQGDNSPLHF.

Only a few counts were recorded for this clonotype. The rearrangement joins TRBV18 to TRBJ2-5; 9 bases agree with TRBD2. The CDR3 extends over 15 amino acids. Trimming cost V 3 bases and J 2 bases; bases outside gene matches: 4. Looked up from germline, CDR1 is KGHSH and CDR2 is LQKENI. The CDR3 protein is CASSPRLAGQETQYF. As DNA, the CDR3 is TGTGCCAGCTCACCCCGGCTAGCGGGACAAGAGACCCAGTACTTC.

The chain joins TRBV10-3 to TRBJ1-4; D remains ambiguous. The CDR3 consists of 14 residues. Germline lookup yields CDR1 ENHRY and CDR2 SYGVKD. V was trimmed by 6 bases and J by 5 bases, leaving 13 bases between them. CDR3 sequence (DNA): TGTGCCATCAGCCGGGCGGGTGGGAATGAAAAACTGTTTTTT. Amino acids: CAISRAGGNEKLFF.

This clonotype was recorded at least ten times. The chain is built from TRBV24-1 and TRBJ2-5; D assignment may be TRBD1 or TRBD2 (5 bases each). This CDR3 is built from 11 residues. Germline CDR1 reads KGHDR; CDR2 reads SFDVKD. The germline V and J ends were trimmed by 3 bases and 10 bases, with 8 bases remaining between them. CDR3 loop: CATSDTGHQYF. CDR3 nucleotide sequence: TGTGCCACCAGTGATACGGGGCACCAGTACTTC.

The V call is TRBV6-1, the J call TRBJ2-5; 9 nucleotides align to TRBD2. Germline V gives CDR1 MNHNS, CDR2 SASEGT. The CDR3 covers 14 residues. With V trimmed by 7 bases and J by 4 bases, 7 bases remained unmatched. CDR3 sequence reads: CASTQGTSLETQYF. The CDR3 DNA is TGTGCCAGCACCCAGGGGACTAGCCTAGAGACCCAGTACTTC.

Turning to this clonotype: The CDR3 does not close with the conserved phenylalanine or tryptophan, likely indicating a read error. The V gene is TRBV27, the J gene TRBJ1-1, with 10 positions matching TRBD1. Per germline, CDR1 MNHEY and CDR2 SMNVEV (reference sequence). CDR3 length: 13 residues. V lost 4 bases, J lost 4 bases, and 0 bases stayed unmatched. As DNA, the CDR3 is TGTGCCAGCAGTTGGGACAGGGGCACTGAAGCTTTCCTT. It codes for CASSWDRGTEAFL.

This clonotype occurred many times. This chain links TRBV24-1 with TRBJ1-5; the match to TRBD1 covers 7 bases. Germline CDR1 reads KGHDR; CDR2 reads SFDVKD. With V trimmed by 8 bases and J by 6 bases, 6 bases remained unmatched. This CDR3 has 13 residues. Here the CDR3 reads CATMGQSGQPQHF. CDR3 nucleotide sequence: TGTGCCACCATGGGACAGTCCGGTCAGCCCCAGCATTTT.

The chain is built from TRBV20-1 and TRBJ2-5, with TRBD2 identical over 13 bases. The ends lost 6 bases at V and 13 bases at J; junction bases unmatched: 23. The CDR3 has 17 amino acids. In germline, CDR1 is DFQATT, CDR2 SNEGSKA (reference sequence). The CDR3 sequence: CSAQRGTSGIGQESRYF. The CDR3 DNA reads as TGCAGTGCCCAACGGGGGACTAGCGGGATAGGTCAAGAGTCCCGGTACTTC.

This clonotype was observed at least ten times. The chain recombines TRBV6-1 with TRBJ1-1, with D perhaps matching TRBD1 (6 bases). Trimming removed 10 bases at V and 2 bases at J, with 17 bases between. Germline CDR1 MNHNS, CDR2 SASEGT. There are 14 residues in the CDR3. CDR3 loop: CAIQAVDRNTEAFF. CDR3 sequence (DNA): TGTGCCATCCAAGCGGTGGACAGAAACACTGAAGCTTTCTTT.

The J gene is TRBJ1-1, the V gene TRBV10-3, with TRBD1 identical over 8 bases. The CDR3 spans 17 residues. Germline CDR1 reads ENHRY; CDR2 reads SYGVKD. J was trimmed by 4 bases and V by 0 bases; bases with no gene match: 10. CDR3 sequence (DNA): TGTGCCATCAGTGAGTCGAGGGGCAGGGGGCTGGGCACTGAAGCTTTCTTT. Protein: CAISESRGRGLGTEAFF.

In the case of this clonotype: Because it lacks the conserved phenylalanine or tryptophan at the end, this CDR3 is likely a read error. The limits of the CDR3 on the DNA are not certain, so only TCRdb's listed CDR3 is given. The chain links TRBV7-8 to TRBJ2-7; TRBD1, the D gene given by the table, was not confirmed from the DNA. The germline CDR1 and CDR2 sequences are SGHVS and FQNEAQ. The CDR3 has 15 residues if both end residues are counted. CDR3 in amino acids: CASSLHGQWTPTSST.

The V and J genes are TRBV28 and TRBJ2-5; no firm D call. Trimming took 2 bases from V and 2 from J, leaving 12 bases between them. Germline lookup yields CDR1 MDHEN and CDR2 SYDVKM. The length of the CDR3 is 15 residues. CDR3 coding DNA: TGTGCCAGCAGTTTAATCGTGGCAGGTCAAGAGACCCAGTACTTC. Translation gives CASSLIVAGQETQYF.

Notes on this clonotype: Possible read error: a much larger clone is one base away. The V call is TRBV5-6, the J call TRBJ2-6; D not certain. The CDR3 loop spans 16 amino acids. From germline, CDR1 is SGHDT and CDR2 YYEEEE. Trimming cost V 2 bases and J 3 bases, with 12 bases left between them. In DNA, the CDR3 is TGTGCCAGCAGCTTAAGGTTTCGACTTGGGGCCAACGTCCTGACTTTC. Translating it yields CASSLRFRLGANVLTF.

In its sample, this clonotype was seen a few times. Given a much more abundant clone one base away, this may be a read error. The CDR3 loop is CAGSSRTGRNTEAFF. Written as DNA, the CDR3 is TGCGCCGGCAGCTCCAGAACGGGTCGGAACACTGAAGCTTTCTTT. The chain links TRBV5-1 to TRBJ1-1, with no clear D. This CDR3 region has 15 residues. Germline CDR1 reads SGHRS; CDR2 reads YFSETQ.

This chain uses TRBV9 with TRBJ1-6; 9 positions match TRBD1. Germline values: CDR1 SGDLS, CDR2 YYNGEE. The length of the CDR3 is 16 residues. Trimming removed 0 bases from V and 4 bases from J; junction bases left unmatched: 2. CDR3 sequence reads: CASSVAGQGYNSPLHF. The DNA for the CDR3 is TGTGCCAGCAGCGTAGCGGGACAGGGTTATAATTCACCCCTCCACTTT.

The rearrangement joins TRBV5-1 to TRBJ1-5; no firm D call. CDR3 size: 14 residues. V was clipped by 0 bases and J by 11 bases, with 15 bases between them. Germline V CDR1 and CDR2: SGHRS, YFSETQ. The CDR3 loop is CASSLGVTQETQHF. The CDR3 DNA follows: TGCGCCAGCAGCTTGGGGGTTACACAAGAGACCCAGCATTTT.

This clonotype was recorded at least ten times. Sequence at one end of the junction differs from germline and may be a read error. The rearrangement uses TRBV7-7 and TRBJ2-7, with D tentatively TRBD1 (6 bases). Germline V gene sequence: CDR1 SSHAT, CDR2 FNYEAQ (reference sequence). The length of the CDR3 is 15 residues. The CDR3 region is CASSLGRGTSYEQYF. The CDR3 bases are TGTGCTAGCAGCTTAGGCAGGGGAACCTCCTACGAGCAGTACTTC.